This T cell receptor (beta chain) was documented in a study of blood T cell repertoires in COVID-19. Germline V gene lookup returns CDR1 SGHDN and CDR2 FVKESK. V lost 4 bases, J lost 8 bases, and 10 bases stayed unmatched. The CDR3 spans 14 residues. Produced via immunoSEQ multiplex PCR; TCRdb's table is partial and in-frame only. This table holds 400,000 or so clones, approximately 89% found once. Enrollment of patients from Seattle took place during active infection, with longitudinal follow-up. The source material was peripheral blood. The gene calls are TRBV14 and TRBJ2-7, with TRBD2 matching 8 bases. This sequence was found in a woman between 40 and 55 years old with COVID-19, enrolled during active disease. The CDR3 sequence: CASSPPGGATKQYF. The CDR3 nucleotides are TGTGCCAGCAGCCCCCCGGGAGGGGCTACGAAGCAGTACTTC.